One T cell receptor beta chain is described in this entry. This sample is drawn from a study of blood T cell repertoires in COVID-19. At the level of the study: Donors in the United States, Italy and Spain gave samples during acute or convalescent COVID-19.

Under the authors' procedure: From reference gene primer amplification, estimates of nucleated cell counts were derived. Measured with immunoSEQ multiplex PCR; TCRdb has only the in-frame clones, and not every one. D and trimming come from the DNA, and the V and J calls and clone size come from that table. Found here are 190,000 or so clones, about 85% of them singletons; the top ten hold around 20%. Membership in each cohort depended on participant-reported clinical history. CDR1 is SGHTA and CDR2 is FQGTGA in the germline V gene. V was clipped by 1 base and J by 7 bases, with 10 bases between them. The CDR3 extends over 13 amino acids.

This TCR derives from a man aged 35-49 years who had recovered from COVID-19. Sample: PBMCs or T cells enriched from blood (not recorded which). This chain connects TRBV7-3 to TRBJ1-2; perhaps TRBD1 as D (6 bases). CDR3 sequence (DNA): TGTGCCAGCAGCTTAAACAGGGCCCGTGGCTACACCTTC. Translated: CASSLNRARGYTF.